This TCR beta chain was recovered during a study of shared clonotypes between healthy human individuals. This clone has a single count. The method was immunoSEQ multiplex PCR; TCRdb's version includes in-frame clones alone and lacks a portion of them. The table lists 1.6 million or so clones, 96% of them singletons. Germline V gives CDR1 SGHRS, CDR2 YFSETQ. V lost 3 bases to trimming and J lost 10 bases; unmatched junction nucleotides: 11. The CDR3 runs to 16 residues. The chain couples TRBV5-1 to TRBJ2-1; TRBD2 aligns across 12 bases. The sample was naive CD4+ T cells sorted from blood. The subset is: CD45RA+ positively selected. This TCR came from a man aged 25-45 years in good health. For the CDR3, the DNA is TGCGCCAGCAGCTACGGACTAGCGGGGACCTTTTTAGAGCAGTTCTTC. Its protein is CASSYGLAGTFLEQFF.